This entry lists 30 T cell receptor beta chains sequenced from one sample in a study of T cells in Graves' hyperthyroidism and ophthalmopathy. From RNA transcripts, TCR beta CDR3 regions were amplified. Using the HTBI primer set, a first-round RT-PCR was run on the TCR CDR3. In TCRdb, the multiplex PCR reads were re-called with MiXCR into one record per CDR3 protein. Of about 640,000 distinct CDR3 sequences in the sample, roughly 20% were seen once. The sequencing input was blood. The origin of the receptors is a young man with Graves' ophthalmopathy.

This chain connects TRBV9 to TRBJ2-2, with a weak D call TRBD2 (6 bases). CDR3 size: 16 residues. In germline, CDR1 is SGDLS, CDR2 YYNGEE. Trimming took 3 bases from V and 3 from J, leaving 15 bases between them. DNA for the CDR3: TGTGCCAGCAGCGGGCAATCAGCGGGCTACACCGGGGAGCTGTTTTTT. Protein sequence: CASSGQSAGYTGELFF.

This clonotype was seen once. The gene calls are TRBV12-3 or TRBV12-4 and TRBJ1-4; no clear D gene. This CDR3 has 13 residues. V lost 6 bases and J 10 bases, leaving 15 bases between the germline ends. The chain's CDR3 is CASSQVTGGKLFF. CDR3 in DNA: TGTGCCAGCAGCCAGGTAACGGGAGGAAAACTGTTTTTT.

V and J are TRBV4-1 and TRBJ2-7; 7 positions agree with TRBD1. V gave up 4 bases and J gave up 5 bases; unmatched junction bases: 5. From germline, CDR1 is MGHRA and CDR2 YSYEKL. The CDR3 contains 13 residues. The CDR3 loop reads CASSLNDRDEQYF. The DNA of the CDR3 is TGCGCCAGCAGCCTCAACGACAGGGACGAGCAGTACTTC.

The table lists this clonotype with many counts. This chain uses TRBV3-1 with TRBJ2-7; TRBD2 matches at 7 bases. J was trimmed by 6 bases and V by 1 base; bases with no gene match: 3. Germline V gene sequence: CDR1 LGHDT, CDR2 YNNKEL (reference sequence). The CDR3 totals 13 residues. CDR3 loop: CASSQVGGVEQYF. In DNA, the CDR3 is TGTGCCAGCAGCCAAGTGGGAGGGGTCGAGCAGTACTTC.

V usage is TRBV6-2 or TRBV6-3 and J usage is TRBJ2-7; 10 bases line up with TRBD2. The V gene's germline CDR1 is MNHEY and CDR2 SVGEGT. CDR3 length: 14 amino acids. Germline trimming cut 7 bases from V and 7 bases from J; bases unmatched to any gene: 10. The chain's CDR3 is CASIPGAGGREQYF. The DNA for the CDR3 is TGTGCCAGCATCCCAGGAGCGGGAGGGAGGGAGCAGTACTTC.

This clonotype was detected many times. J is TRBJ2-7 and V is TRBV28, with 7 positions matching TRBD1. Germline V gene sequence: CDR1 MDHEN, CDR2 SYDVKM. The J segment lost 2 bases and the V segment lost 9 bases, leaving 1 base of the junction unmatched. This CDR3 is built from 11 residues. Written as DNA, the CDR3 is TGTGCCAGTACAGGGGCCTACGAGCAGTACTTC. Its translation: CASTGAYEQYF.

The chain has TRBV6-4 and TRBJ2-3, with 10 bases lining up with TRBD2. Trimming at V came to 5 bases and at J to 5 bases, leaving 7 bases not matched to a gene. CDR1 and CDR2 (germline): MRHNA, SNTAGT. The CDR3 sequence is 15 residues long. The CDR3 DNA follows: TGTGCCAGCAGTCCCTGGACTAGCGGAAGAGATACGCAGTATTTT. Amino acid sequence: CASSPWTSGRDTQYF.

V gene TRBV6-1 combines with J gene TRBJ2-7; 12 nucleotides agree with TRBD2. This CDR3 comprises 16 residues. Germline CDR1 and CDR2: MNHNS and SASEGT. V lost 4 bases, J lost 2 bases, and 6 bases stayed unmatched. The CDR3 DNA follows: TGTGCCAGCAGTGCCACTAGCGGGAGGTATACCTACGAGCAGTACTTC. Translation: CASSATSGRYTYEQYF.

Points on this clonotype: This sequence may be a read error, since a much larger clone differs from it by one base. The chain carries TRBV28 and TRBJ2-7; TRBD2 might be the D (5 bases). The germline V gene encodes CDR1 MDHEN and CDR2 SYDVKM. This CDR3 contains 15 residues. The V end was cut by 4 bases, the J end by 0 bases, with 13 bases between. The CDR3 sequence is CASSSRGSVSYEQYF. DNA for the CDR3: TGTGCCAGCAGTTCACGAGGGAGTGTCTCCTACGAGCAGTACTTC.

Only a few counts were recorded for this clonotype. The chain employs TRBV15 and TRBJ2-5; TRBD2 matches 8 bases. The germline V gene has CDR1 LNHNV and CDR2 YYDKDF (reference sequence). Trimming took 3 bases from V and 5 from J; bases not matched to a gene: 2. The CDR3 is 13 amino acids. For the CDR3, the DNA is TGTGCCACCAGCAGCGGACTAGCCGAGACCCAGTACTTC. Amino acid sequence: CATSSGLAETQYF.

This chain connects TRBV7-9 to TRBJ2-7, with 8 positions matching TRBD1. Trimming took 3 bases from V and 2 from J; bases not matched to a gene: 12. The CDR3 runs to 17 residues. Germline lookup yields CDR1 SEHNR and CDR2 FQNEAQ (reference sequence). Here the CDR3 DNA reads TGTGCCAGCAGCTTGTTCTCCCGACAGGGGTCGGCCTACGAGCAGTACTTC. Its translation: CASSLFSRQGSAYEQYF. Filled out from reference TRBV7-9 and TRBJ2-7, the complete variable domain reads DTGVSQNPRHKITKRGQNVTFRCDPISEHNRLYWYRQTLGQGPEFLTYFQNEAQLEKSRLLSDRFSAERPKGSFSTLEIQRTEQGDSAMYLCASSLFSRQGSAYEQYFGPGTRLTVT.

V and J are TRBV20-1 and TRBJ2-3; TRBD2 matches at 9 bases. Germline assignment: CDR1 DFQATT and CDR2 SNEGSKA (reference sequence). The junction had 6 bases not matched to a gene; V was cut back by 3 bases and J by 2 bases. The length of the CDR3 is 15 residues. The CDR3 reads CSARPLAGYTDTQYF. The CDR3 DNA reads TGCAGTGCTAGGCCTCTAGCGGGATACACAGATACGCAGTATTTT.

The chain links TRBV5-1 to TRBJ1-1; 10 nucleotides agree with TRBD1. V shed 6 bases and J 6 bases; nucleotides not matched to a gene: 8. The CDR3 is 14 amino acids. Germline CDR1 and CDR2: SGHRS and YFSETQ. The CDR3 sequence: CASTQTGGAPEAFF. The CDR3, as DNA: TGCGCCAGCACGCAGACAGGGGGCGCGCCTGAAGCTTTCTTT.

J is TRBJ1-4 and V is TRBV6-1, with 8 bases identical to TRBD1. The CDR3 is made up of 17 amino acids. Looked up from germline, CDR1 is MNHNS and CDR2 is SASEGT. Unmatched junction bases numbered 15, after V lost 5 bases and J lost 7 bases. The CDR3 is CASSQSDLGQDAEKLFF. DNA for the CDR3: TGTGCCAGCAGTCAATCCGACTTGGGACAGGACGCTGAAAAACTGTTTTTT.

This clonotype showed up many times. The CDR3 nucleotides are TGTGCCAGCAGTTTGGGTCGGGACCCCATGAGCAAAAACATTCAGTACTTC. Amino acids: CASSLGRDPMSKNIQYF. The V gene is TRBV28, the J gene TRBJ2-4; D is tentatively TRBD1 or TRBD2 (5 bases each). Germline V CDR1 and CDR2: MDHEN, SYDVKM. This CDR3 spans 17 amino acids. The V end lost 3 bases, the J end lost 3 bases, and 18 bases lay between the germline ends. Together with reference TRBV28 and TRBJ2-4, the CDR3 gives the full variable domain: DVKVTQSSRYLVKRTGEKVFLECVQDMDHENMFWYRQDPGLGLRLIYFSYDVKMKEKGDIPEGYSVSREKKERFSLILESASTNQTSMYLCASSLGRDPMSKNIQYFGAGTRLSVL.

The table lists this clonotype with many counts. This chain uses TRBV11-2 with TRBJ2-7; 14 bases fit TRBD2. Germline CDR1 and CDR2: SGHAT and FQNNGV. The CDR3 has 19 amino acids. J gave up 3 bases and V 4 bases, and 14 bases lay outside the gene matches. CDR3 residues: CASSSPGTSGSSSLYEQYF. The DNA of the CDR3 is TGTGCCAGCAGCTCACCGGGGACTAGCGGGAGTAGTTCCCTCTACGAGCAGTACTTC.

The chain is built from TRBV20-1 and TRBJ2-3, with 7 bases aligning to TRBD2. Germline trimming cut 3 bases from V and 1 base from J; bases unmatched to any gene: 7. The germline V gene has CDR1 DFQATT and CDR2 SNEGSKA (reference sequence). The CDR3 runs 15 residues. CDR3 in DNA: TGCAGTGCTAGTATGCGGGAGTGGGGCACAGATACGCAGTATTTT. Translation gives CSASMREWGTDTQYF.

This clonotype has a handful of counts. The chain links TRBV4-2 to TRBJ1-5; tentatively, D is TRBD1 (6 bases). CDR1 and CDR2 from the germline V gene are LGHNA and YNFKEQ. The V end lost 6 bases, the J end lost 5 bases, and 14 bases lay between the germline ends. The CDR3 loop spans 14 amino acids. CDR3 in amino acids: CASSTQGSDQPQHF. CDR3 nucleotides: TGTGCCAGCAGTACACAGGGTTCCGATCAGCCCCAGCATTTT.

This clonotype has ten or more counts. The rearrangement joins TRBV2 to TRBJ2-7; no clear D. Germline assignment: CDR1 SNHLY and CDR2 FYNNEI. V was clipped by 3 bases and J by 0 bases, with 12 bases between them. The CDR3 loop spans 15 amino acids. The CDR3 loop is CASSESPRSSYEQYF. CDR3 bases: TGTGCCAGCAGTGAGTCTCCTAGGAGCTCCTACGAGCAGTACTTC.

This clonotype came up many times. CDR3 protein: CASRQGSAYTEAFF. CDR3 sequence (DNA): TGTGCCAGCAGACAGGGTTCGGCTTACACTGAAGCTTTCTTT. The chain couples TRBV27 to TRBJ1-1; tentatively, D is TRBD1 (6 bases). V was pared by 6 bases and J by 3 bases, with 14 bases between. The CDR3 covers 14 residues. The V gene's germline CDR1 is MNHEY and CDR2 SMNVEV (reference sequence).

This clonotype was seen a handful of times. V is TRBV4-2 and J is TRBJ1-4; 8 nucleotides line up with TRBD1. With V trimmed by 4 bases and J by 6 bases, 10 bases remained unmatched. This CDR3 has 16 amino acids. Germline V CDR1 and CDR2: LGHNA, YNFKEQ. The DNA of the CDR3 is TGTGCCAGCAGCCTTCGACCGGGACAGGAAGATGAAAAACTGTTTTTT. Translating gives CASSLRPGQEDEKLFF.

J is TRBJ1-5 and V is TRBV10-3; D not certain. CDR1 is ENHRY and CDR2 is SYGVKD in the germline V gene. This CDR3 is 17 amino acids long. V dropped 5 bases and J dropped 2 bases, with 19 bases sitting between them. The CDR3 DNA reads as TGTGCCATCAGTATCGGGCAGGCCCCCGGGGGCAATCAGCCCCAGCATTTT. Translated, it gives CAISIGQAPGGNQPQHF.

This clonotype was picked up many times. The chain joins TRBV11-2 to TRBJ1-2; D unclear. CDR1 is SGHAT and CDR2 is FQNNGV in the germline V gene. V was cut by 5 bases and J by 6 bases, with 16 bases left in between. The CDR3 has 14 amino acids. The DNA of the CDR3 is TGTGCCAGCAGCCCTCAAAGAGGGTCGGATGGCTACACCTTC. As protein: CASSPQRGSDGYTF.

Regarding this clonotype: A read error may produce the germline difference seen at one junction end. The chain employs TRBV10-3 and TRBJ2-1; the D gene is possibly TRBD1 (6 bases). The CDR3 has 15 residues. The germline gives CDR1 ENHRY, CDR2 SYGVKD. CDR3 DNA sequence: TGTGCCATCAGTGATACGGCTGCGAGGGGGAAGGAGCAGCTCTTC. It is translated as CAISDTAARGKEQLF.

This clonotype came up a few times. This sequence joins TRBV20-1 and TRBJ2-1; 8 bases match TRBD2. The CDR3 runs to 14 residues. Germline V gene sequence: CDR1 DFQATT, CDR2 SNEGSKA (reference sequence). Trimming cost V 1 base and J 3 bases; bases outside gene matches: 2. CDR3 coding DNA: TGCAGTGCTAGAGCACTAGCGGACTACAATGAGCAGTTCTTC. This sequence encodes CSARALADYNEQFF.

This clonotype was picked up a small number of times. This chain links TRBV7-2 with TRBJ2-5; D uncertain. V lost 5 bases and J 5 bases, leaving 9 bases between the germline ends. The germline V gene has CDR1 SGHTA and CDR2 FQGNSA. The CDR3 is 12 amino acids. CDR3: CASSRILETQYF. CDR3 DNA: TGTGCCAGCAGCCGGATATTGGAGACCCAGTACTTC.

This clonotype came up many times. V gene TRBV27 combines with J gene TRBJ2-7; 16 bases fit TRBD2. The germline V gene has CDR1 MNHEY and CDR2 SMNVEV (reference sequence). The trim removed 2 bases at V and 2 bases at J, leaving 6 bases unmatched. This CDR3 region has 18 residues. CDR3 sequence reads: CASSLEGGTSGRAYEQYF. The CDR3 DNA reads TGTGCCAGCAGTTTAGAGGGTGGGACTAGCGGGAGGGCCTACGAGCAGTACTTC.

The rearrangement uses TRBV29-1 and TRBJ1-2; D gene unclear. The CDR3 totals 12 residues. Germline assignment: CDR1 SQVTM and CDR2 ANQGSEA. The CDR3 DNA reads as TGCACTAGTGCGGGAAGTGACTATGGCTACACCTTC. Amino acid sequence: CTSAGSDYGYTF.

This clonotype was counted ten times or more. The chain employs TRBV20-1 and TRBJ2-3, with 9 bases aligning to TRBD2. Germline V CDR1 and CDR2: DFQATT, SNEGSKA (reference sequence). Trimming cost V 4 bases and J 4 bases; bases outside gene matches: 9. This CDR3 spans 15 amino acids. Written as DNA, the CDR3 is TGCAGTGCTAATGGGGCGGGAGGGCAGGCAGATACGCAGTATTTT. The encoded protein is CSANGAGGQADTQYF.

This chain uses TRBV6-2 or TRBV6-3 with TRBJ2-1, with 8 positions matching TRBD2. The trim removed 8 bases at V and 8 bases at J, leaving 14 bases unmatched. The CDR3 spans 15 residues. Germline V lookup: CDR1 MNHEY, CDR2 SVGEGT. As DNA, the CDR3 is TGTGCCAGCCCCCTAGCGGGTGTCGGTTCCGATGAGCAGTTCTTC. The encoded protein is CASPLAGVGSDEQFF.